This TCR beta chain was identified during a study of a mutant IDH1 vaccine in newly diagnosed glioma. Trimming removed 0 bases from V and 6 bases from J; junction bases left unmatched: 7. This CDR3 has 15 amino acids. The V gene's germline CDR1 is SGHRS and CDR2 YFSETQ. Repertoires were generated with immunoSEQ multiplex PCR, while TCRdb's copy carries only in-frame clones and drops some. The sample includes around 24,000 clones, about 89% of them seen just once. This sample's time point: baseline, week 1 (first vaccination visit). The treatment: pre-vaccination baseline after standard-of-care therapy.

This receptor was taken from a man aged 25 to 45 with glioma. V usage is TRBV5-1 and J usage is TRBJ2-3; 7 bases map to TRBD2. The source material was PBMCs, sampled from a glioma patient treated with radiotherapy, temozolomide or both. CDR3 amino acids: CASSLASAGVDTQYF. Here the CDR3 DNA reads TGCGCCAGCAGCTTGGCAAGCGCGGGAGTCGATACGCAGTATTTT.